These 17 T cell receptor beta chains came from one sample sequenced in a study of blood T cell repertoires in COVID-19. The table came from immunoSEQ multiplex PCR; TCRdb's copy has only in-frame clones and leaves some out. The sample includes about 48,000 clones, more than 75% seen only once; the top ten take 2.6%. The material sequenced was peripheral blood. Receptors originate from an elderly woman with COVID-19, enrolled during active disease.

The CDR3 coding sequence is TGTGCCATCAGTGGGGAGAGCACAGATACGCAGTATTTT. It yields the protein CAISGESTDTQYF. The rearrangement joins TRBV10-3 to TRBJ2-3, with D tentatively TRBD2 (5 bases). Between the trimmed V and J ends, which lost 4 bases and 0 bases, there was a span of 5 bases. CDR1 and CDR2 (germline): ENHRY, SYGVKD. There are 13 residues in the CDR3.

The V gene is TRBV5-1, the J gene TRBJ1-1; TRBD1 matches 10 bases. The trim removed 0 bases at V and 4 bases at J, leaving 3 bases unmatched. CDR3 size: 15 residues. The germline V gene encodes CDR1 SGHRS and CDR2 YFSETQ. The CDR3 DNA reads as TGCGCCAGCAGCTTGGATGGGACAGGGGTCACTGAAGCTTTCTTT. The encoded protein is CASSLDGTGVTEAFF.

This clone is termed medium-sized. The chain combines TRBV4-1 with TRBJ1-4, with D unclear. Looked up from germline, CDR1 is MGHRA and CDR2 is YSYEKL. The CDR3 consists of 15 residues. Trimming shortened V by 0 bases and J by 8 bases, and 13 bases separated the two germline ends. CDR3 protein: CASSQDRIGSEKLFF. CDR3 bases: TGCGCCAGCAGCCAAGATCGGATAGGGAGCGAAAAACTGTTTTTT.

The J gene is TRBJ1-2, the V gene TRBV9, with 9 bases aligning to TRBD1. This CDR3 is built from 14 residues. The ends lost 3 bases at V and 4 bases at J; junction bases unmatched: 4. Germline CDR1 and CDR2: SGDLS and YYNGEE. The CDR3 nucleotides read TGTGCCAGCAGCGGACAGGGGGGCTTCTATGGCTACACCTTC. The encoded protein is CASSGQGGFYGYTF.

DNA of the CDR3: TGTGCCAGCAGCCTGAGGACAAAACCCAACAATGAGCAGTTCTTC. Translating gives CASSLRTKPNNEQFF. This sequence joins TRBV5-4 and TRBJ2-1; D is possibly TRBD1 (5 bases). CDR1 and CDR2 from the germline V gene are SGHNT and YYREEE (reference sequence). Trimming shortened V by 4 bases and J by 5 bases, and 16 bases separated the two germline ends. The length of the CDR3 is 15 residues.

The V gene is TRBV3-1 (or the pseudogene TRBV3-2), the J gene TRBJ1-4, with a possible D match to TRBD1 (6 bases). CDR1 LGHDT and CDR2 YNNKEL come from the germline V gene (reference sequence). CDR3 length: 16 residues. The V end was cut by 2 bases, the J end by 7 bases, with 17 bases between. The CDR3 loop is CASSQLIGGASEKLFF. The DNA of the CDR3 is TGTGCCAGCAGCCAACTGATTGGGGGGGCAAGTGAAAAACTGTTTTTT.

The rearrangement joins TRBV30 to TRBJ1-1, with TRBD1 matching 7 bases. V lost 7 bases, J lost 11 bases, and 16 bases stayed unmatched. Germline V gene lookup returns CDR1 GTSNPN and CDR2 SVGIG (reference sequence). The CDR3 spans 13 residues. The CDR3 region has the DNA TGTGCCTTCCAGCCCCGGGGTAGGGGGCATGCTTTCTTT. Amino acids: CAFQPRGRGHAFF.

This clone was seen only once. J is TRBJ2-1 and V is TRBV2, with TRBD2 identical over 7 bases. Germline loops: CDR1 SNHLY, CDR2 FYNNEI. The CDR3 consists of 15 residues. Trimming cost V 5 bases and J 5 bases; bases outside gene matches: 9. The CDR3 protein is CASSPSGAFDNEQFF. The CDR3 nucleotides are TGTGCCAGCAGTCCAAGCGGGGCCTTCGACAATGAGCAGTTCTTC.

The chain combines TRBV6-5 with TRBJ2-1; 10 bases agree with TRBD2. Germline assignment: CDR1 MNHEY and CDR2 SVGAGI. The CDR3 runs to 13 residues. J lost 10 bases, V lost 5 bases, and 5 bases had no gene match. The CDR3 coding sequence is TGTGCCAGCAGTACTAGCGGGACAAGGGAGCAGTTCTTC. Translating gives CASSTSGTREQFF.

The V gene is TRBV5-6, the J gene TRBJ2-7, with a tentative D call TRBD1 (6 bases). Trimming left V 3 bases short and J 4 bases short, with 14 bases between. Germline CDR1 and CDR2: SGHDT and YYEEEE. The CDR3 consists of 14 residues. The CDR3 DNA sequence: TGTGCCAGCAGCTCGACAGGACTCCCGTACGAGCAGTACTTC. This encodes CASSSTGLPYEQYF.

This sequence joins TRBV28 and TRBJ1-4; TRBD1 matches 9 bases. The CDR3 extends over 17 amino acids. Looked up from germline, CDR1 is MDHEN and CDR2 is SYDVKM. V was clipped by 6 bases and J by 3 bases; unmatched bases: 11. The DNA of the CDR3 is TGTGCCAGCAGCGAAACCGGGACAGGGCGATCTAATGAAAAACTGTTTTTT. It specifies CASSETGTGRSNEKLFF.

The V and J genes are TRBV7-9 and TRBJ1-4, with D possibly matching TRBD1 (5 bases). Trimming stripped 5 bases from V and 3 bases from J, with 16 bases between. Per the germline V gene, CDR1 is SEHNR and CDR2 is FQNEAQ (reference sequence). The CDR3 runs to 16 residues. This chain's CDR3 is CASSPRRGFANEKLFF. CDR3 sequence (DNA): TGTGCCAGCAGCCCCCGGCGGGGGTTTGCTAATGAAAAACTGTTTTTT.

The chain couples TRBV5-1 to TRBJ1-2, with TRBD1 matching 7 bases. This CDR3 is 15 amino acids long. The germline V gene encodes CDR1 SGHRS and CDR2 YFSETQ. V dropped 0 bases and J dropped 2; count of bases not matched to a gene: 4. The CDR3 region has the DNA TGCGCCAGCAGCTTGGGACAGGGAGCAAACTATGGCTACACCTTC. It is translated as CASSLGQGANYGYTF.

This clone was recorded once. The chain employs TRBV28 and TRBJ2-3; 7 positions agree with TRBD1. V lost 4 bases to trimming and J lost 3 bases; unmatched junction nucleotides: 10. Germline assignment: CDR1 MDHEN and CDR2 SYDVKM. This CDR3 has 16 residues. The CDR3 DNA is TGTGCCAGCAGTTCACCACAGGGGTACGGAACAGATACGCAGTATTTT. The encoded protein is CASSSPQGYGTDTQYF.

The V call is TRBV18, the J call TRBJ2-3; 15 positions match TRBD2. The germline CDR1 and CDR2 sequences are KGHSH and LQKENI. V shed 0 bases and J 0 bases; nucleotides not matched to a gene: 1. The CDR3 length is 18 residues. The CDR3 nucleotides are TGTGCCAGCTCACCACCGGGACTAGCGGGAGGAAGCACAGATACGCAGTATTTT. Translation: CASSPPGLAGGSTDTQYF.

This clone appeared once. The V call is TRBV4-2, the J call TRBJ2-3, with D perhaps TRBD2 (6 bases). Germline-derived CDR1 and CDR2 are LGHNA and YNFKEQ. This CDR3 has 17 residues. Trimming shortened V by 0 bases and J by 0 bases, and 13 bases separated the two germline ends. For the CDR3, the DNA is TGTGCCAGCAGCCAAGATGGGGGAGGTCCTAGCACAGATACGCAGTATTTT. Translation gives CASSQDGGGPSTDTQYF.

V and J are TRBV11-2 and TRBJ1-1, with D possibly matching TRBD1 (6 bases). The V gene's germline CDR1 is SGHAT and CDR2 FQNNGV. V was clipped by 5 bases and J by 2 bases, with 12 bases between them. CDR3 length equals 14 residues. DNA for the CDR3: TGTGCCAGCAGCCCTAGGACAGTTAACACTGAAGCTTTCTTT. It specifies CASSPRTVNTEAFF.